A single sample gave rise to the 26 T cell receptor beta chains below, sequenced in a study of cytomegalovirus exposure and HLA in healthy donors. 60 Vbeta and 13 Jbeta primers were used in PCR. Generated by immunoSEQ multiplex PCR, the TCRdb table keeps only in-frame clones and is missing some. The sample lists over 200,000 clones, 82% occurring once. Sequencing used PBMCs. These receptors came from a man between 35 and 55 years old in good health and CMV-seropositive.

The chain is built from TRBV19 and TRBJ2-7; TRBD2 agrees at 15 bases. Germline trimming cut 7 bases from V and 3 bases from J; bases unmatched to any gene: 10. The CDR3 contains 17 residues. Germline V gives CDR1 LNHDA, CDR2 SQIVND (reference sequence). CDR3 sequence (DNA): TGTGCCAGTAAGGGACTAGCGGGAGGCCCTGGTCGCTACGAGCAGTACTTC. This sequence encodes CASKGLAGGPGRYEQYF.

This sequence joins TRBV6-5 and TRBJ2-7; TRBD2 agrees at 11 bases. After removal of 0 bases from V and 7 bases from J, the junction contained 5 bases not matched to a gene. Germline loops: CDR1 MNHEY, CDR2 SVGAGI. CDR3 length equals 15 residues. The DNA of the CDR3 is TGTGCCAGCAGTTACTCTAGCGGGAGGGCCTGGGAGCAGTACTTC. It is translated as CASSYSSGRAWEQYF.

V gene TRBV4-1 combines with J gene TRBJ1-5; D unresolved. This CDR3 has 16 residues. The V end was cut by 4 bases, the J end by 6 bases, with 19 bases between. Germline loops: CDR1 MGHRA, CDR2 YSYEKL. This CDR3 is CASSPRRETGSQPQHF. The CDR3, as DNA: TGCGCCAGCAGCCCCAGGCGGGAGACGGGGAGTCAGCCCCAGCATTTT.

This clone has a handful of counts. The chain is built from TRBV25-1 and TRBJ1-1; D is ambiguous. Trimming stripped 6 bases from V and 2 bases from J, with 10 bases between. From germline, CDR1 is MGHDK and CDR2 SYGVNS. The CDR3 sequence is 13 residues long. CDR3 protein: CASSAGLNTEAFF. The CDR3 DNA is TGTGCCAGCAGCGCGGGCCTTAACACTGAAGCTTTCTTT.

The chain carries TRBV19 and TRBJ1-5; D remains ambiguous. The CDR3 totals 14 residues. Germline loops: CDR1 LNHDA, CDR2 SQIVND (reference sequence). The V end lost 1 base, the J end lost 4 bases, and 8 bases lay between the germline ends. CDR3 sequence: CASSIAAGNQPQHF. The CDR3, as DNA: TGTGCCAGTAGTATAGCGGCGGGGAATCAGCCCCAGCATTTT.

The rearrangement uses TRBV21-1 and TRBJ2-5; TRBD2 is the table's D call, not checked against the DNA. TRBV21-1 is a pseudogene. The CDR3 runs to 16 residues. CDR3 in amino acids: CASSKEASPDQETQYF. DNA for the CDR3: TGTGCCAGCAGCAAAGAGGCTAGCCCCGACCAAGAGACCCAGTACTTC.

The rearrangement uses TRBV6-5 and TRBJ1-2; D might be TRBD1 (6 bases). CDR3 length: 13 residues. Germline CDR1 and CDR2: MNHEY and SVGAGI. The ends were cut back, 6 bases at V and 1 base at J, with 9 bases in the middle. This CDR3 is CASSPDSNYGYTF. Here the CDR3 DNA reads TGTGCCAGCAGCCCGGACAGTAACTATGGCTACACCTTC.

A word on this clone: Mismatch with germline at one junction end may stem from a read error. The chain uses TRBV30 and TRBJ2-7, with 8 bases identical to TRBD1. This CDR3 has 12 amino acids. Germline V gives CDR1 GTSNPN, CDR2 SVGIG (reference sequence). In DNA form, the CDR3 reads TGTGCCTTGACAGGGGACTCCTACGAGCAGCACTTC. It encodes CALTGDSYEQHF.

The chain links TRBV27 to TRBJ2-5, with 9 bases that match TRBD1. The CDR3 covers 17 residues. CDR1 is MNHEY, CDR2 SMNVEV, per germline (reference sequence). V shed 5 bases and J 5 bases; nucleotides not matched to a gene: 15. DNA for the CDR3: TGTGCCAGCAGTCTACTTCCTAGGGACAGGGCAAAGGAGACCCAGTACTTC. It codes for CASSLLPRDRAKETQYF.

This clone has more than one count but fewer than ten. V is TRBV6-5 and J is TRBJ1-2; 7 positions agree with TRBD1. Trimming at V came to 6 bases and at J to 8 bases, leaving 9 bases not matched to a gene. The CDR3 length is 13 residues. Looked up from germline, CDR1 is MNHEY and CDR2 is SVGAGI. The CDR3 region is CASSPGGGEGYTF. The CDR3 DNA reads TGTGCCAGCAGCCCGGGAGGGGGCGAAGGCTACACCTTC.

The J gene is TRBJ2-2, the V gene TRBV6-1; possible D gene TRBD2, 5 bases. The CDR3 loop spans 14 amino acids. Trimming shortened V by 4 bases and J by 6 bases, and 12 bases separated the two germline ends. Germline V gives CDR1 MNHNS, CDR2 SASEGT. CDR3 amino acids: CASSGIAPPGELFF. The CDR3, as DNA: TGTGCCAGCAGTGGGATAGCGCCTCCCGGGGAGCTGTTTTTT.

The V call is TRBV5-1, the J call TRBJ2-7, with a weak D call TRBD2 (5 bases). The germline CDR1 and CDR2 sequences are SGHRS and YFSETQ. The CDR3 contains 14 residues. V shed 2 bases and J shed 4 bases, with 13 bases lying between them. The CDR3, as DNA: TGCGCCAGCAGCTTCGGGGTTGAGGGTTACGAGCAGTACTTC. Translating gives CASSFGVEGYEQYF.

The chain uses TRBV10-3 and TRBJ1-1; the D gene is possibly TRBD1 (6 bases). The CDR3 totals 14 residues. V gave up 4 bases and J gave up 4 bases, with 13 bases separating them. CDR1 is ENHRY and CDR2 is SYGVKD in the germline V gene. The CDR3 protein is CAISVRQEATEAFF. CDR3 coding DNA: TGTGCCATCAGTGTTCGACAGGAGGCCACTGAAGCTTTCTTT.

The rearrangement uses TRBV7-8 and TRBJ2-1, with 7 positions matching TRBD2. CDR3 length equals 16 residues. The germline V gene has CDR1 SGHVS and CDR2 FQNEAQ. With 2 bases clipped from V and 6 bases from J, the junction kept 10 bases outside the gene matches. The CDR3 region has the DNA TGTGCCAGCAGCTTACGGGTAGCGGGCGTTTTCAATGAGCAGTTCTTC. It is translated as CASSLRVAGVFNEQFF.

The genes are TRBV7-9 and TRBJ2-1; 13 bases match TRBD2. Germline V lookup: CDR1 SEHNR, CDR2 FQNEAQ (reference sequence). The CDR3 totals 14 residues. V trimming: 5 bases; J trimming: 8 bases; junction bases outside the gene matches: 3. Here the CDR3 DNA reads TGTGCCAGCAGCCAGGGACTAGCGGGGCATGAGCAGTTCTTC. As protein: CASSQGLAGHEQFF.

The chain employs TRBV5-8 and TRBJ1-5, with TRBD1 identical over 9 bases. Germline V CDR1 and CDR2: SGHTS, YDEGEE. J gave up 5 bases and V 4 bases, and 10 bases lay outside the gene matches. CDR3 length: 16 residues. CDR3 nucleotides: TGTGCCAGCAGCCTTAAACCGGGACAGGGCTATCAGCCCCAGCATTTT. It codes for CASSLKPGQGYQPQHF.

This clone was seen only a few times. The CDR3, as DNA: TGTGCCAGCAGCGCAACAGGGGGAAAAATCGGAAACATTCAGTACTTC. Its protein is CASSATGGKIGNIQYF. This sequence joins TRBV2 and TRBJ2-4, with TRBD1 matching 8 bases. Germline V gene data show CDR1 as SNHLY and CDR2 as FYNNEI. The CDR3 has 16 amino acids. The junction had 13 bases not matched to a gene; V was cut back by 6 bases and J by 6 bases. Full variable domain (remainder filled in from reference TRBV2 and TRBJ2-4): EPEVTQTPSHQVTQMGQEVILRCVPISNHLYFYWYRQILGQKVEFLVSFYNNEISEKSEIFDDQFSVERPDGSNFTLKIRSTKLEDSAMYFCASSATGGKIGNIQYFGAGTRLSVL.

This rearrangement joins TRBV7-9 to TRBJ2-2, with D maybe TRBD2 (5 bases). Germline loops: CDR1 SEHNR, CDR2 FQNEAQ (reference sequence). The CDR3 consists of 13 residues. V was clipped by 1 base and J by 5 bases, with 5 bases between them. In nucleotides, the CDR3 is TGTGCCAGCAGCTTAGGAGGGACCGGGGAGCTGTTTTTT. Its translation: CASSLGGTGELFF.

This chain links TRBV27 with TRBJ1-1; possible D gene TRBD1, 6 bases. Germline V gives CDR1 MNHEY, CDR2 SMNVEV (reference sequence). This CDR3 is built from 15 residues. Trimming took 3 bases from V and 4 from J, leaving 15 bases between them. In DNA form, the CDR3 reads TGTGCCAGCAGTTTCGGGCAGGGGCTGTCCACTGAAGCTTTCTTT. Its protein product is CASSFGQGLSTEAFF.

This clone is a singleton in its sample. The chain uses TRBV7-8 and TRBJ2-1; tentatively, D is TRBD2 (6 bases). Trimming took 5 bases from V and 7 from J, leaving 6 bases between them. Germline CDR1 is SGHVS and CDR2 is FQNEAQ. The CDR3 contains 11 residues. In DNA, the CDR3 is TGTGCCAGCAGCCGGGGGAATGAGCAGTTCTTC. It translates to CASSRGNEQFF.

The chain is built from TRBV2 and TRBJ2-3, with unresolved D. The CDR3 loop spans 12 amino acids. Germline V gene data show CDR1 as SNHLY and CDR2 as FYNNEI. V was shortened by 6 bases and J by 4 bases, with 8 bases between the two germline ends. The CDR3 is CASSDRADTQYF. The CDR3 coding sequence is TGTGCCAGCAGCGACCGGGCAGATACGCAGTATTTT.

V usage is TRBV15 and J usage is TRBJ2-5; 10 bases agree with TRBD1. The CDR3 totals 15 residues. The germline gives CDR1 LNHNV, CDR2 YYDKDF (reference sequence). V was pared by 5 bases and J by 5 bases, with 8 bases of the junction left unmatched. The CDR3 spells CATSPGQGLRETQYF. In DNA, the CDR3 is TGTGCCACCAGCCCGGGACAGGGGTTGAGGGAGACCCAGTACTTC. The entire variable domain, with the rest obtained from reference TRBV15 and TRBJ2-5, is as follows: DAMVIQNPRYQVTQFGKPVTLSCSQTLNHNVMYWYQQKSSQAPKLLFHYYDKDFNNEADTPDNFQSRRPNTSFCFLDIRSPGLGDTAMYLCATSPGQGLRETQYFGPGTRLLVL.

The genes are TRBV6-6 and TRBJ2-5; 7 bases agree with TRBD2. V shed 5 bases, J shed 10 bases, and the junction held 10 bases outside the gene matches. CDR3 size: 13 residues. Germline values: CDR1 MNHNY, CDR2 SVGAGI (reference sequence). CDR3 residues: CASSLLRGRDQYF. The CDR3 bases are TGTGCCAGCAGTCTCCTCCGGGGGAGGGACCAGTACTTC.

This clone was picked up many times. The genes are TRBV5-1 and TRBJ2-1; D is uncertain. The germline V gene has CDR1 SGHRS and CDR2 YFSETQ. V was trimmed by 4 bases and J by 5 bases, leaving 10 bases between them. The CDR3 length is 13 residues. The chain's CDR3 is CASSDSYDNEQFF. The CDR3 nucleotides are TGCGCCAGCAGCGATAGTTACGACAATGAGCAGTTCTTC.

The chain employs TRBV5-6 and TRBJ2-4, with D unresolved. Germline V lookup: CDR1 SGHDT, CDR2 YYEEEE. The CDR3 has 14 residues. Trimming removed 4 bases from V and 0 bases from J, with 8 bases in between. The CDR3: CASSTDPAKNIQYF. CDR3 sequence (DNA): TGTGCCAGCAGCACAGACCCAGCCAAAAACATTCAGTACTTC.

This clone has only a few counts. The J gene is TRBJ1-5, the V gene TRBV7-9; D possibly corresponds to TRBD1 (5 bases). Per germline, CDR1 SEHNR and CDR2 FQNEAQ (reference sequence). The length of the CDR3 is 14 residues. Between the trimmed V and J ends, which lost 1 base and 5 bases, there was a span of 9 bases. CDR3 sequence reads: CASSLVTEDQPQHF. For the CDR3, the DNA is TGTGCCAGCAGCTTAGTGACAGAAGATCAGCCCCAGCATTTT.